These T cell receptor beta chains were read from a single sample in a study of vaccination and CD4 T cells after COVID-19. One entry per CDR3 protein results from TCRdb running MiXCR on the PCR reads. The sample yields about 21,000 distinct CDR3 sequences, approximately 50% seen once. The antigens of these receptors remain unknown. The sequenced sample consisted of cultured CD4+ T cells from blood. All receptors come from a human donor with COVID-19. CDR3s include the opening cysteine and the closing phenylalanine or tryptophan. D genes are given only for firm matches. Not every row has a clone size; where given, it reads once, few, many or a size class.

size	J	D	V	CDR3	DNA
-	TRBJ1-1	-	TRBV27	CASSSPLGSPNTEAFF	TGTGCCAGCAGTTCACCCCTCGGGTCCCCCAACACTGAAGCTTTCTTT
-	TRBJ1-2	TRBD1	TRBV5-4	CASSQGQGINYGYTF	TGTGCCAGCAGCCAGGGACAGGGTATTAACTATGGCTACACCTTC
few	TRBJ2-5	-	TRBV11-2	CASSLRMPRGGETQYF	TGTGCCAGCAGCTTAAGAATGCCCCGGGGTGGGGAGACCCAGTACTTC
few	TRBJ1-5	TRBD1	TRBV20-1	CSAQDRAKVRPQHF	TGCAGTGCTCAGGACAGGGCCAAAGTGCGGCCCCAGCATTTT
few	TRBJ1-1	TRBD1	TRBV20-1	CSVGTYNRGPTEAFF	TGCAGTGTGGGGACGTACAACAGGGGACCCACTGAAGCTTTCTTT
-	TRBJ2-5	-	TRBV14	CASSQSRGPETQYF	TGTGCCAGCAGCCAATCCAGGGGACCGGAGACCCAGTACTTC
-	TRBJ2-5	TRBD1	TRBV10-3	CAISAPGQQETQYF	TGTGCCATCAGTGCCCCGGGACAGCAAGAGACCCAGTACTTC
-	TRBJ1-5	-	TRBV20-1	CSARAGSANQPQHF	TGCAGTGCTAGAGCCGGGTCAGCGAATCAGCCCCAGCATTTT
-	TRBJ1-1	-	TRBV24-1	CATSDLWGEGTEAFF	TGTGCCACCAGTGATTTGTGGGGAGAGGGCACTGAAGCTTTCTTT
-	TRBJ1-1	-	TRBV11-3	CASSLEDKGRAFF	TGTGCCAGCAGCTTAGAAGACAAGGGAAGGGCTTTCTTT
-	TRBJ1-2	-	TRBV15	CATSTDINYGYTF	TGTGCCACCAGCACGGACATAAACTATGGCTACACCTTC
-	TRBJ1-2	-	TRBV5-1	CASSLGGSGGGYTF	TGCGCCAGCAGCTTAGGGGGGTCGGGCGGCGGCTACACCTTC
-	TRBJ1-3	-	TRBV29-1	CSALDSSGNTIYF	TGCAGCGCATTGGATAGCTCTGGAAACACCATATATTTT
-	TRBJ1-6	-	TRBV5-3	CASSFGGNSPLHF	TGTGCCAGCAGCTTTGGGGGGAATTCACCCCTCCACTTT
-	TRBJ1-2	-	TRBV27	CASSLQASYGYTF	TGTGCCAGCAGTTTACAGGCGTCCTATGGCTACACCTTC
-	TRBJ2-1	-	TRBV7-3	CASSSPNSGVTFF	TGTGCCAGCAGCTCCCCCAATTCGGGAGTTACGTTCTTC
-	TRBJ2-5	-	TRBV15	CATLEAGGPQETQYF	TGTGCCACCCTAGAGGCTGGAGGACCCCAAGAGACCCAGTACTTC
-	TRBJ1-3	-	TRBV7-2	CASSLDTNRVVAGNTIYF	TGTGCCAGCAGCTTAGATACGAACAGGGTGGTGGCGGGAAACACCATATATTTT
-	TRBJ2-5	-	TRBV27	CATRGPQETQYF	TGTGCCACCCGGGGACCACAAGAGACCCAGTACTTC
few	TRBJ1-1	-	TRBV7-2	CASSLRGVNTEAFF	TGTGCCAGCAGCTTAAGGGGCGTTAACACTGAAGCTTTCTTT
-	TRBJ1-2	TRBD1	TRBV10-3	CAISQEYRGGGYTF	TGTGCCATCAGCCAGGAATACAGGGGAGGTGGCTACACCTTC
few	TRBJ1-1	-	TRBV15	CATSTYGTGSSEAFF	TGTGCCACCAGCACCTACGGGACCGGGTCGAGTGAAGCTTTCTTT
-	TRBJ2-7	-	TRBV2	CASRVRQGLYEQYF	TGTGCCAGCAGAGTACGGCAGGGGCTCTACGAGCAGTACTTC
few	TRBJ1-2	TRBD1	TRBV6-4	CASKGQGLGGYTF	TGTGCCAGCAAGGGACAGGGTTTAGGCGGCTACACCTTC
-	TRBJ1-5	TRBD1	TRBV7-9	CASSPGGTGNNQPQHF	TGTGCCAGCAGCCCCGGCGGGACAGGGAACAATCAGCCCCAGCATTTT
few	TRBJ2-1	-	TRBV10-1	CASSDRKSSYNEQFF	TGCGCCAGCAGTGACCGAAAGAGCTCCTACAATGAGCAGTTCTTC
-	TRBJ1-5	-	TRBV3-1	CASSQGYQGRTNQPQHF	TGTGCCAGCAGCCAAGGGTACCAGGGACGTACCAATCAGCCCCAGCATTTT
-	TRBJ1-1	-	TRBV4-1	CASSSPTMNTEAFF	TGCGCCAGCAGCTCTCCTACAATGAACACTGAAGCTTTCTTT
-	TRBJ2-2	TRBD2	TRBV12-3/TRBV12-4	CASSLTSGVNTGELFF	TGTGCCAGCAGTTTGACTAGCGGGGTGAACACCGGGGAGCTGTTTTTT
-	TRBJ2-1	-	TRBV24-1	CATRSPGNEQFF	TGTGCCACCAGGAGCCCTGGCAATGAGCAGTTCTTC
-	TRBJ1-5	TRBD1	TRBV5-1	CASSSGTGVGQPQHF	TGCGCCAGCAGCTCCGGGACAGGGGTGGGTCAGCCCCAGCATTTT
-	TRBJ2-7	TRBD1	TRBV6-2/TRBV6-3	CASSYPAGTGSEQYF	TGTGCCAGCAGTTACCCAGCCGGGACAGGGAGCGAGCAGTACTTC